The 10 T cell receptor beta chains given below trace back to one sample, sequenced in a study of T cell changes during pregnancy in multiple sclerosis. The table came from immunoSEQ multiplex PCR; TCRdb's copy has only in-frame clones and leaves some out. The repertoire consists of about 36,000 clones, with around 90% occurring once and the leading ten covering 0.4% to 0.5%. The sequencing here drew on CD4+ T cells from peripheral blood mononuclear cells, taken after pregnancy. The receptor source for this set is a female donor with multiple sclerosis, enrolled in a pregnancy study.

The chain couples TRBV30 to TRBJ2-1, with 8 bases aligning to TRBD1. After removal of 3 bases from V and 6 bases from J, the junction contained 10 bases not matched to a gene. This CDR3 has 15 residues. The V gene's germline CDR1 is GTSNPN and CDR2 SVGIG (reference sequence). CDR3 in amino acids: CAWRGRQGLINEQFF. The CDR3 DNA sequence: TGTGCCTGGAGAGGGCGACAGGGGTTAATCAATGAGCAGTTCTTC. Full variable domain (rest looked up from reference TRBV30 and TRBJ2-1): SQTIHQWPATLVQPVGSPLSLECTVEGTSNPNLYWYRQAAGRGLQLLFYSVGIGQISSEVPQNLSASRPQDRQFILSSKKLLLSDSGFYLCAWRGRQGLINEQFFGPGTRLTVL.

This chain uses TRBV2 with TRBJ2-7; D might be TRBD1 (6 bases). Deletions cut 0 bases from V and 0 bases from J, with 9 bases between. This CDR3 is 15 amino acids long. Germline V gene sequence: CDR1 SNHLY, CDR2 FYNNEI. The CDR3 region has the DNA TGTGCCAGCAGTGAAGCGAGGGGGAGCTCCTACGAGCAGTACTTC. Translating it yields CASSEARGSSYEQYF.

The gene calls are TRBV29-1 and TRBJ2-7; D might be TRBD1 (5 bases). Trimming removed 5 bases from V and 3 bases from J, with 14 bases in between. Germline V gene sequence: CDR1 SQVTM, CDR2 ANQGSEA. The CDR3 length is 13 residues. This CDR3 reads CSVKKGQNYEQYF. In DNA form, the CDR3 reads TGCAGCGTTAAAAAAGGACAAAACTACGAGCAGTACTTC.

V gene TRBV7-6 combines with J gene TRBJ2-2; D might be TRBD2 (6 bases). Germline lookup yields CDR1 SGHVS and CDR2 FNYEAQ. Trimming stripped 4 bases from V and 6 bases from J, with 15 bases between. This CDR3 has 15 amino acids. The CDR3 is CASSSPSGRPGELFF. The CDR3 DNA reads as TGTGCCAGCAGCTCTCCCTCGGGGAGGCCCGGGGAGCTGTTTTTT.

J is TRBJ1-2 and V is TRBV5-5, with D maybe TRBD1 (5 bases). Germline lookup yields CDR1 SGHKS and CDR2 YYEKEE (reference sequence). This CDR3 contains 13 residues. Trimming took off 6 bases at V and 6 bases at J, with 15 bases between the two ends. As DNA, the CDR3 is TGTGCCAGCACCGGACTAGGGGTAAATGGCTACACCTTC. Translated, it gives CASTGLGVNGYTF.

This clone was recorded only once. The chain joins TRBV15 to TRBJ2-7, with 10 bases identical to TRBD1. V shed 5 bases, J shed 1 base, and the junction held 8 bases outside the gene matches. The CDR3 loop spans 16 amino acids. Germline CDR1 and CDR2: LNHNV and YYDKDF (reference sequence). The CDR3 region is CATSPFGGQGSYEQYF. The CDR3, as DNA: TGTGCCACCAGCCCATTTGGGGGACAGGGGTCCTACGAGCAGTACTTC. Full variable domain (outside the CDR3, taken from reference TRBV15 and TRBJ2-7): DAMVIQNPRYQVTQFGKPVTLSCSQTLNHNVMYWYQQKSSQAPKLLFHYYDKDFNNEADTPDNFQSRRPNTSFCFLDIRSPGLGDTAMYLCATSPFGGQGSYEQYFGPGTRLTVT.

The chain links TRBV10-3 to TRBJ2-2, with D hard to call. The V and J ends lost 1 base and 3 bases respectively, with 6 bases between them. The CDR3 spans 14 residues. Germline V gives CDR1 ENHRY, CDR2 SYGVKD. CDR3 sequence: CAISEYRDTGELFF. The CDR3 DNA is TGTGCCATCAGTGAGTACAGAGACACCGGGGAGCTGTTTTTT.

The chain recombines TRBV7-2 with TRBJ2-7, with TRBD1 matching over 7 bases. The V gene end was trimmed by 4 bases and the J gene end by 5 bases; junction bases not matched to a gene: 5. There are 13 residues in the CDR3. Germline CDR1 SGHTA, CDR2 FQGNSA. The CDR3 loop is CASSYDRVNEQYF. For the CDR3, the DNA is TGTGCCAGCAGCTACGACAGGGTCAACGAGCAGTACTTC.

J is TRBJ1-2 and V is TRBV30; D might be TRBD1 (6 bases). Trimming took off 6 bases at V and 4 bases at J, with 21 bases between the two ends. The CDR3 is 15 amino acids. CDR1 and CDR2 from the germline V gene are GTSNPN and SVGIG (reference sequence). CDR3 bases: TGTGCCTGCCGCGGGGGGCCTAAGTTGGCCTATGGCTACACCTTC. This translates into CACRGGPKLAYGYTF.

The CDR3 region is CASSESPPTGSAIYF. CDR3 nucleotide sequence: TGTGCCAGCAGTGAATCTCCCCCAACAGGGAGCGCCATATATTTT. The V and J genes are TRBV25-1 and TRBJ1-3; a weak D match, TRBD1 (6 bases). The CDR3 extends over 15 amino acids. V lost 1 base, J lost 11 bases, and 18 bases lay in between. Germline CDR1 is MGHDK and CDR2 is SYGVNS. Full variable domain (remainder filled in from reference TRBV25-1 and TRBJ1-3): EADIYQTPRYLVIGTGKKITLECSQTMGHDKMYWYQQDPGMELHLIHYSYGVNSTEKGDLSSESTVSRIRTEHFPLTLESARPSHTSQYLCASSESPPTGSAIYFGEGSWLTVV.